This TCR beta chain came from a study of T cells in Graves' hyperthyroidism and ophthalmopathy. It was uncontrolled infection, other autoimmune disease, pregnancy or lactation that excluded patients. Template material for amplifying TCR beta CDR3 regions consisted of RNA transcripts. The HTBI primer set drove a first-round RT-PCR of the TCR CDR3. TCRdb independently ran MiXCR on the multiplex PCR reads; one entry per CDR3 protein. The sample includes about 640,000 distinct CDR3 sequences, about 45% of them seen just once. Sequenced input: peripheral blood or thyroid tissue (not recorded which). This sequence originates from an adult man with Graves' disease, either hyperthyroidism or ophthalmopathy (not recorded which).

The CDR3 here is CSVWDTGYGYTF. CDR3 in DNA: TGCAGCGTCTGGGACACCGGTTATGGCTACACCTTC. The chain joins TRBV29-1 to TRBJ1-2; maybe TRBD1 (6 bases). The length of the CDR3 is 12 residues. Trimming cost V 6 bases and J 5 bases, with 13 bases left between them. CDR1 is SQVTM and CDR2 is ANQGSEA in the germline V gene.